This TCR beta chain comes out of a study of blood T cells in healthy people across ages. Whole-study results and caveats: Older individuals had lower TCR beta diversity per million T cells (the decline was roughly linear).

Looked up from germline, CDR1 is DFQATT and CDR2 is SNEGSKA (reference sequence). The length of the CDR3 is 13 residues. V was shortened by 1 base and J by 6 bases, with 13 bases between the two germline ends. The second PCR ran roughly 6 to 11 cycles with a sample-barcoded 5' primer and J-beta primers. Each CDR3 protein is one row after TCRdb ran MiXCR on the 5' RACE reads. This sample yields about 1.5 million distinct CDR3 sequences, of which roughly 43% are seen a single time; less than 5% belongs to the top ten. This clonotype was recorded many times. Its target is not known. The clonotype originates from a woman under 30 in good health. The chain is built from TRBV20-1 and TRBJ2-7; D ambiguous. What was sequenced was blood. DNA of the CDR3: TGCAGTGCTAGAGCTCCTACCTCTCTCGAGCAGTACTTC. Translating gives CSARAPTSLEQYF.